This T cell receptor beta chain was captured in a study of tumor and adjacent non-tumor tissue in lung cancer (dated by TCRdb to 2016 to 2019). With respect to the entire study: Of the cohort, about a dozen patients had adenocarcinoma, 2 had squamous cell carcinoma and 1 had small cell lung cancer. Among the roughly 15 patients, ages ranged from roughly 31 to 76 years, roughly ten were men and 5 were women, and disease was TNM stage I to III. Sequencing produced roughly 130 million productive TCRbeta reads in total, an average of about 4.17 million reads per sample. The study compared bulk TCRbeta repertoires between lung tumor tissue and matched distant non-tumor lung tissue from approximately 14 lung cancer patients. A few dozen paired specimens, one tumor and one normal lung sample per patient, were profiled by TCRbeta CDR3 sequencing.

Study-wide conclusions, independent of this receptor: Significantly higher TCR diversity (inverse Simpson) was observed in tumor tissue than in normal lung tissue (around 450 vs 160, P = 0.0075, Mann-Whitney U test). Only roughly 14 patients were in the cohort, and the authors stated that larger samples and more detailed clinical data are needed. TCR diversity was significantly higher in younger patients, and greater tumor TCR diversity was associated with shorter overall survival and shorter disease-free survival. In normal lung, the top 100 clones accounted for a significantly larger cumulative share of the repertoire than in tumor tissue. Because peripheral blood was not sequenced, blood TCRbeta repertoires in the lung cancer patients of the study were not examined. Neither the sequencing platform nor unique molecular identifiers are named or mentioned anywhere in the methods.

Library creation used multiplex PCR. The run used an Illumina HiSeq 2500. TCRbeta libraries were built by three rounds of nested PCR using primers (Table S4), following protocols modified from ARM-PCR. Before sequencing, PCR products of 200-500 bp were excised from the gel and purified with the QIAquick gel extraction kit. The study's own analysis went as follows. Trimmomatic was used to clean the reads, FLASH merged the cleaned reads into complete CDR3 sequences, and MiTCR assigned the sequences to V(D)J germline segments. VDJtools was used to compute clonal diversity as the inverse Simpson's index. Productive reads were defined as in-frame sequences without a premature stop codon. TCRdb handled the public reads itself, with Q25 trimming in fastp and clone calling in MiXCR, and kept productive beta chains. Merged by CDR3 protein, the rows form single entries marked with the most common genes and DNA. The V and J calls here are based on TCRdb, not the publication. The sample records about 70,000 distinct CDR3 sequences, 60% to 75% of which are singletons. 28% of the sample rests with the top ten.

A remark on this clonotype: The antigen this receptor binds is unknown. Because the CDR3 is missing its conserved closing phenylalanine or tryptophan, this is likely a read error.

RNA was isolated from bulk unsorted tissue, and RNA quality was assessed with a NanoDrop ND-1000 and an Agilent 2100. Newly diagnosed lung cancer patients without prior chemotherapy who had been admitted for thoracic surgery in China between August and November 2014 were enrolled as donors. Patients with previous radiotherapy or chemotherapy, or with another concurrent cancer, were excluded from the study. Surgical tissue pieces of about 1-2.3 cm3 were preserved in RNAlater solution and were kept at -80 degrees C until use. From a lookup of the germline V gene, CDR1 and CDR2 are SQVTM and ANQGSEA. With termini counted, the CDR3 has 14 amino acids. The read is trimmed to its CDR3 DNA, 42 bases read in frame from base 1.

This TCR was recovered from a man in his 60s with non-small cell lung cancer. The sequencing input was lung tumor tissue. The chain employs TRBV29-1 and TRBJ2-7; the D gene is unclear. In nucleotide form, the sequence is TGCAGCGTCTACTGGGAAGTATCTTCCTACGAACAGTACTCC. Its protein product is CSVYWEVSSYEQYS.